Below, one T cell receptor (beta chain) is given with its context. This entry belongs to a study of technical replicates of blood from several donors. The method was immunoSEQ multiplex PCR; TCRdb's version includes in-frame clones alone and lacks a portion of them. The sample holds 75,000 to 95,000 clones; around 90% are singletons and the top ten take approximately 0.27%. The CDR3 contains 16 residues. The V gene's germline CDR1 is ENHRY and CDR2 SYGVKD. Trimming removed 3 bases at V and 0 bases at J, with 12 bases between. The genes are TRBV10-3 and TRBJ1-5; no clear D. Input material: T cells isolated from PBMCs. This TCR derives from a human donor in good health. In nucleotides, the CDR3 is TGTGCCATCAGTGACGTGGCTGACTATAGCAATCAGCCCCAGCATTTT. Translating it yields CAISDVADYSNQPQHF.